The entry that follows covers one TCR beta chain sequence. Its antigen is not identified. This record belongs to a study of identical twins. Broader study findings: For out-of-frame beta sequences, excess twin sharing was weaker. Out-of-frame alpha sequences shared between twins exhibited an excess of low generation probability. The study found that models underestimated out-of-frame TCR alpha sharing in monozygotic twins.

The CDR3 runs 16 residues. Germline lookup yields CDR1 SGHRS and CDR2 YFSETQ. V lost 3 bases and J lost 0, with 15 bases in between. TCRdb independently ran MiXCR on the 5' RACE reads; one entry per CDR3 protein. The data show around 280,000 distinct CDR3 sequences, under 9% seen once. A further study also used this sample, focusing on yellow fever vaccine responses in identical twins.

The source material was memory (CD45RO+) T cells sorted from blood. The gene calls are TRBV5-1 and TRBJ1-1, with D perhaps matching TRBD1 (6 bases). The source is a woman aged 18-29 years in good health. For the CDR3, the DNA is TGCGCCAGCAGCTCTGGGGGCGTGGACATGAACACTGAAGCTTTCTTT. Translated: CASSSGGVDMNTEAFF.